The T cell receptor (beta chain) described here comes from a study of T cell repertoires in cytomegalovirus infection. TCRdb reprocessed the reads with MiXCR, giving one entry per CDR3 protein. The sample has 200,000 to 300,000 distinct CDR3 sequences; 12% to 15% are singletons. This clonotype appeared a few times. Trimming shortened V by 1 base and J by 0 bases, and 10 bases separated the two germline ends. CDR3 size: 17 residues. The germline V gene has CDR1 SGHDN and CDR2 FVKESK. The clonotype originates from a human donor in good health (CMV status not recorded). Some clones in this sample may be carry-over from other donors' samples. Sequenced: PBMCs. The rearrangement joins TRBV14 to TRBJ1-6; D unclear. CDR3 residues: CASSQGGLSSYNSPLHF. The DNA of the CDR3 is TGTGCCAGCAGCCAAGGCGGCCTAAGCTCCTATAATTCACCCCTCCACTTT.